These T cell receptor beta chains were read from a single sample in a study of radiotherapy plus CTLA-4 blockade in lung cancer. The repertoire was sequenced with immunoSEQ multiplex PCR; TCRdb's copy has only in-frame clones and lacks some. Here the sample spans some 78,000 clones, around 87% being singletons. The sample here was peripheral blood, taken from a patient treated with radiotherapy plus ipilimumab. The receptor set was obtained from a human donor with non-small cell lung cancer who had a partial response to radiotherapy plus ipilimumab. CDR3s include the opening cysteine and the closing phenylalanine or tryptophan. D genes are given only for firm matches. The size field is filled for only some rows; it gives once, few, many or a size class.

size: few
V: TRBV30
J: TRBJ2-7
D: -
CDR3: CAWSLGQPLGEQYF
DNA: TGTGCCTGGAGCTTGGGGCAGCCGCTTGGTGAGCAGTACTTC

size: -
V: TRBV2
J: TRBJ1-5
D: -
CDR3: CASTAGQGQQPQHF
DNA: TGTGCCAGCACCGCCGGTCAAGGACAACAGCCCCAGCATTTT

size: -
V: TRBV7-2
J: TRBJ2-1
D: TRBD2
CDR3: CASSLTGTSGHNEQFF
DNA: TGTGCCAGCAGCTTAACCGGGACTAGCGGGCACAATGAGCAGTTCTTC

size: -
V: TRBV4-2
J: TRBJ2-3
D: -
CDR3: CASSPGWEKGTDTQYF
DNA: TGTGCCAGCAGCCCCGGCTGGGAGAAAGGCACAGATACGCAGTATTTT

size: -
V: TRBV5-1
J: TRBJ1-2
D: -
CDR3: CASSRTGNYGYTF
DNA: TGCGCCAGCAGCCGAACAGGGAACTATGGCTACACCTTC

size: -
V: TRBV19
J: TRBJ2-7
D: -
CDR3: CASSISFSSYEQYF
DNA: TGTGCCAGTAGTATAAGCTTTAGCTCCTACGAGCAGTACTTC

size: -
V: TRBV4-1
J: TRBJ2-1
D: -
CDR3: CASSQTVGTFRRTGDEQFF
DNA: TGCGCCAGCAGCCAAACGGTAGGGACTTTTAGAAGGACGGGAGATGAGCAGTTCTTC

size: -
V: TRBV6-5
J: TRBJ1-1
D: -
CDR3: CASSLRVNTEAFF
DNA: TGTGCCAGCAGTTTGAGGGTGAACACTGAAGCTTTCTTT

size: -
V: TRBV19
J: TRBJ2-2
D: -
CDR3: CASSPGGNTGELFF
DNA: TGTGCCAGTAGCCCCGGGGGGAACACCGGGGAGCTGTTTTTT

size: few
V: TRBV7-6
J: TRBJ2-2
D: TRBD2
CDR3: CASSSRLAGSTGELFF
DNA: TGTGCCAGCAGCTCCCGACTAGCGGGCTCCACCGGGGAGCTGTTTTTT

size: -
V: TRBV5-1
J: TRBJ2-1
D: -
CDR3: CASSFGDSNNEQFF
DNA: TGCGCCAGCAGCTTTGGGGACTCCAACAATGAGCAGTTCTTC

size: -
V: TRBV2
J: TRBJ2-7
D: -
CDR3: CASSDWPSGFSYEGQYF
DNA: TGTGCCAGCAGTGACTGGCCCAGCGGGTTTTCCTACGAAGGGCAGTACTTC

size: -
V: TRBV4-1
J: TRBJ1-1
D: -
CDR3: CASSQDPEGRGPEAFF
DNA: TGCGCCAGCAGCCAAGATCCGGAAGGGAGGGGTCCTGAAGCTTTCTTT

size: -
V: TRBV27
J: TRBJ2-1
D: -
CDR3: CASSLTGTNNEQFF
DNA: TGTGCCAGCAGTTTAACCGGGACAAACAATGAGCAGTTCTTC

size: -
V: TRBV2
J: TRBJ2-5
D: -
CDR3: CASMKGEGLRETQYF
DNA: TGTGCCAGCATGAAGGGGGAGGGCCTCCGGGAGACCCAGTACTTC

size: -
V: TRBV4-3
J: TRBJ1-5
D: -
CDR3: CASSQDLGAPNQPQHF
DNA: TGCGCCAGCAGCCAAGACCTGGGGGCTCCTAATCAGCCCCAGCATTTT

size: -
V: TRBV25-1
J: TRBJ2-1
D: TRBD2
CDR3: CASSGLAGYNEQFF
DNA: TGTGCCAGCAGCGGACTAGCGGGCTACAATGAGCAGTTCTTC

size: -
V: TRBV15
J: TRBJ2-1
D: TRBD1
CDR3: CATSSLRGPYNEQFF
DNA: TGTGCCACCAGCAGCCTCAGGGGGCCCTACAATGAGCAGTTCTTC

size: -
V: TRBV6-5
J: TRBJ1-2
D: -
CDR3: CASSLLVGYGYTF
DNA: TGTGCCAGCAGTTTACTAGTGGGGTATGGCTACACCTTC

size: -
V: TRBV6-1
J: TRBJ2-4
D: -
CDR3: CASSGQERPRENIQYF
DNA: TGTGCCAGCAGTGGACAGGAGAGGCCTAGGGAAAACATTCAGTACTTC

size: once
V: TRBV6-4
J: TRBJ2-7
D: -
CDR3: CASSDSFSLRRAYEQYF
DNA: TGTGCCAGCAGTGACTCTTTCAGCCTCCGGCGGGCCTACGAGCAGTACTTC

size: once
V: TRBV4-2
J: TRBJ2-7
D: -
CDR3: CASSQDLGYEQYF
DNA: TGTGCCAGCAGCCAAGACCTAGGCTACGAGCAGTACTTC

size: -
V: TRBV11-3
J: TRBJ1-1
D: -
CDR3: CASSAGRKAFF
DNA: TGTGCCAGCAGCGCGGGACGAAAAGCTTTCTTT

size: -
V: TRBV30
J: TRBJ1-1
D: -
CDR3: CAWSVTPGNTEAFF
DNA: TGTGCCTGGAGTGTAACCCCAGGGAACACTGAAGCTTTCTTT

size: once
V: TRBV7-2
J: TRBJ2-3
D: -
CDR3: CASSLGASDTQYF
DNA: TGTGCCAGCAGCTTAGGGGCGTCAGATACGCAGTATTTT

size: -
V: TRBV4-3
J: TRBJ2-1
D: TRBD2
CDR3: CASSQDLLAGYNEQFF
DNA: TGCGCCAGCAGCCAAGATCTCCTAGCGGGTTACAATGAGCAGTTCTTC

size: -
V: TRBV2
J: TRBJ2-4
D: -
CDR3: CASSEALQDRTEGNIQYF
DNA: TGTGCCAGCAGTGAAGCGCTTCAGGACAGGACGGAGGGAAACATTCAGTACTTC

size: -
V: TRBV5-6
J: TRBJ2-2
D: TRBD2
CDR3: CASSKGTSGNPNTGELFF
DNA: TGTGCCAGCAGCAAAGGGACTAGCGGGAACCCGAACACCGGGGAGCTGTTTTTT

size: -
V: TRBV27
J: TRBJ2-1
D: -
CDR3: CASSLRLALYNEQFF
DNA: TGTGCCAGCAGTTTAAGACTGGCGTTGTACAATGAGCAGTTCTTC

size: -
V: TRBV30
J: TRBJ2-3
D: -
CDR3: CAWSVTRTQYF
DNA: TGTGCCTGGAGTGTAACTAGGACGCAGTATTTT

size: -
V: TRBV19
J: TRBJ1-2
D: TRBD1
CDR3: CASSIKGTGHDGYTF
DNA: TGTGCCAGTAGTATAAAGGGGACAGGCCACGATGGCTACACCTTC

size: -
V: TRBV30
J: TRBJ1-1
D: -
CDR3: CAWSVGGMNTEAFF
DNA: TGTGCCTGGAGTGTCGGGGGGATGAACACTGAAGCTTTCTTT

size: -
V: TRBV2
J: TRBJ2-1
D: TRBD2
CDR3: CASSGISGGRGEQFF
DNA: TGTGCCAGCAGTGGAATTAGCGGGGGTCGGGGTGAGCAGTTCTTC

size: -
V: TRBV28
J: TRBJ1-2
D: -
CDR3: CASSFRAYGYTF
DNA: TGTGCCAGCAGTTTCCGCGCCTATGGCTACACCTTC

size: once
V: TRBV5-4
J: TRBJ1-2
D: -
CDR3: CASSATEPANYGYTF
DNA: TGTGCCAGCAGCGCTACAGAGCCCGCTAACTATGGCTACACCTTC

size: -
V: TRBV5-8
J: TRBJ2-3
D: -
CDR3: CASSSSYSSPYTDTQYF
DNA: TGTGCCAGCAGTTCAAGTTACAGCAGTCCCTACACAGATACGCAGTATTTT

size: few
V: TRBV10-2
J: TRBJ1-5
D: -
CDR3: CASSQGPDQPQHF
DNA: TGCGCCAGCAGCCAGGGGCCGGATCAGCCCCAGCATTTT

size: -
V: TRBV6-6
J: TRBJ2-7
D: -
CDR3: CASSGPGGEQYF
DNA: TGTGCCAGCAGCGGCCCCGGGGGAGAGCAGTACTTC

size: -
V: TRBV9
J: TRBJ2-1
D: TRBD2
CDR3: CASSVVSGRGYNEQFF
DNA: TGTGCCAGCAGCGTAGTGAGCGGGAGGGGGTACAATGAGCAGTTCTTC

size: once
V: TRBV5-1
J: TRBJ1-5
D: -
CDR3: CASSLAVGHQPQHF
DNA: TGCGCCAGCAGCTTGGCCGTGGGCCATCAGCCCCAGCATTTT

size: -
V: TRBV13
J: TRBJ2-1
D: -
CDR3: CASSFWEDTPNEQFF
DNA: TGTGCCAGCAGCTTTTGGGAGGACACCCCTAATGAGCAGTTCTTC

size: -
V: TRBV6-5
J: TRBJ1-2
D: -
CDR3: CASRELDTFYGYTF
DNA: TGTGCCAGCAGGGAATTGGACACCTTCTATGGCTACACCTTC

size: once
V: TRBV9
J: TRBJ1-5
D: -
CDR3: CASSVEGAANQPQHF
DNA: TGTGCCAGCAGCGTAGAAGGGGCAGCTAATCAGCCCCAGCATTTT

size: -
V: TRBV7-9
J: TRBJ2-5
D: TRBD2
CDR3: CASSPRREVGETQYF
DNA: TGTGCCAGCAGCCCCCGGCGGGAGGTGGGGGAGACCCAGTACTTC

size: -
V: TRBV27
J: TRBJ1-5
D: -
CDR3: CASSLGQGSNQPQHF
DNA: TGTGCCAGCAGTTTAGGGCAGGGTAGCAATCAGCCCCAGCATTTT